One and the same sample provided the 27 T cell receptor beta chains below, sequenced in a study of CD8 T cells in ankylosing spondylitis. Study-wide results and limits: About 8 highly homologous variants made up a TCR beta motif, and this motif appeared characteristic of ankylosing spondylitis blood.

Their target antigens are unknown. Each CDR3 protein is one row after TCRdb ran MiXCR on the 5' RACE reads. The data contain some 700,000 distinct CDR3 sequences, about 20% of them singletons. Sequencing was performed on blood, either unsorted or a sorted T cell fraction (not recorded which). The receptors were gathered from a male donor with ankylosing spondylitis.

V usage is TRBV20-1 and J usage is TRBJ1-5, with a weak D call TRBD1 (5 bases). The CDR3 has 14 residues. The germline V gene has CDR1 DFQATT and CDR2 SNEGSKA (reference sequence). Trimming left V 4 bases short and J 4 bases short, with 14 bases between. The CDR3 is CSAIRQRGNQPQHF. DNA of the CDR3: TGCAGTGCTATAAGACAGAGGGGAAATCAGCCCCAGCATTTT.

The V gene is TRBV5-6, the J gene TRBJ1-1; 8 bases fit TRBD1. The CDR3 consists of 17 residues. Looked up from germline, CDR1 is SGHDT and CDR2 is YYEEEE. V was clipped by 3 bases and J by 1 base; unmatched bases: 11. The CDR3 nucleotides are TGTGCCAGCAGCTATCAGAACCCAGGGGGCTGGAACACTGAAGCTTTCTTT. Amino acids: CASSYQNPGGWNTEAFF.

This clonotype has only a few counts. The chain carries TRBV29-1 and TRBJ2-1; D uncertain. Germline loops: CDR1 SQVTM, CDR2 ANQGSEA. V was pared by 8 bases and J by 3 bases, with 11 bases between. This CDR3 has 12 residues. In DNA, the CDR3 is TGCAGCCTAGGAACAGACTACAATGAGCAGTTCTTC. Translation gives CSLGTDYNEQFF.

The genes are TRBV7-6 and TRBJ2-1, with D perhaps matching TRBD2 (6 bases). The CDR3 is 14 amino acids. CDR1 SGHVS and CDR2 FNYEAQ come from the germline V gene. The germline V and J ends were trimmed by 5 bases and 0 bases, with 8 bases remaining between them. CDR3 residues: CASSPGVSYNEQFF. Here the CDR3 DNA reads TGTGCCAGCAGCCCGGGGGTCTCCTACAATGAGCAGTTCTTC.

This clonotype was picked up a small number of times. The rearrangement links TRBV4-1 to TRBJ2-1, with 10 positions matching TRBD2. V was clipped by 2 bases and J by 5 bases; unmatched bases: 3. The CDR3 contains 15 residues. Germline values: CDR1 MGHRA, CDR2 YSYEKL. The CDR3 bases are TGCGCCAGCAGCCAATCTAGCGGGAGCAACAATGAGCAGTTCTTC. Translating gives CASSQSSGSNNEQFF.

The rearrangement joins TRBV7-9 to TRBJ1-4; the D is unclear. The CDR3 length is 15 residues. V was pared by 4 bases and J by 6 bases, with 15 bases between. In germline, CDR1 is SEHNR, CDR2 FQNEAQ (reference sequence). The DNA of the CDR3 is TGTGCCAGCAGCTCGACTGATTCAGCCCATGAAAAACTGTTTTTT. As protein: CASSSTDSAHEKLFF.

This clonotype was seen repeatedly, ten times or more. An end of the junction differs from the germline gene, which may be a read error. This chain connects TRBV5-1 to TRBJ2-3; the D is unclear. The V gene's germline CDR1 is SGHRS and CDR2 YFSETQ. CDR3 length equals 13 residues. The CDR3 DNA is TGTGCCAGCAGTTTGATGGGAACAGATACGCAGTATTTT. Its protein is CASSLMGTDTQYF.

This clonotype showed up many times. This chain connects TRBV7-8 to TRBJ2-3; D unclear. Per germline, CDR1 SGHVS and CDR2 FQNEAQ. V was trimmed by 1 base and J by 5 bases, leaving 4 bases between them. The CDR3 has 12 residues. The CDR3 nucleotides read TGTGCCAGCAGCTTAGGGGAAGATACGCAGTATTTT. It codes for CASSLGEDTQYF.

The sample holds many counts of this clonotype. The chain employs TRBV29-1 and TRBJ1-2; D is unresolved. The germline V gene encodes CDR1 SQVTM and CDR2 ANQGSEA. The germline V and J ends were trimmed by 5 bases and 0 bases, with 10 bases remaining between them. This CDR3 region has 13 residues. Here the CDR3 DNA reads TGCAGCGTTACTACAGCCTCTAACTATGGCTACACCTTC. Translation gives CSVTTASNYGYTF. The full variable domain, completed using reference TRBV29-1 and TRBJ1-2, is SAVISQKPSRDICQRGTSLTIQCQVDSQVTMMFWYRQQPGQSLTLIATANQGSEATYESGFVIDKFPISRPNLTFSTLTVSNMSPEDSSIYLCSVTTASNYGYTFGSGTRLTVV.

This chain joins TRBV6-4 and TRBJ2-1; D not resolved. The CDR3 runs 12 residues. V dropped 2 bases and J dropped 7 bases, with 6 bases sitting between them. The germline V gene has CDR1 MRHNA and CDR2 SNTAGT. CDR3 amino acids: CASSDRLNEQFF. As DNA, the CDR3 is TGTGCCAGCAGTGACCGGCTAAATGAGCAGTTCTTC.

This clonotype was counted a few times. V usage is TRBV7-9 and J usage is TRBJ1-1; D is possibly TRBD1 (5 bases). CDR1 is SEHNR and CDR2 is FQNEAQ in the germline V gene (reference sequence). The CDR3 sequence is 14 residues long. Trimming shortened V by 3 bases and J by 4 bases, and 12 bases separated the two germline ends. CDR3 sequence reads: CASSFPGGITEAFF. Written as DNA, the CDR3 is TGTGCCAGCAGCTTCCCCGGGGGTATCACTGAAGCTTTCTTT.

This sequence joins TRBV7-6 and TRBJ2-1; 13 bases line up with TRBD2. CDR1 is SGHVS, CDR2 FNYEAQ, per germline. This CDR3 is 20 amino acids long. V lost 4 bases, J lost 0 bases, and 12 bases stayed unmatched. CDR3 coding DNA: TGTGCCAGCAGCTCGCCCCAACTAGCGGGAGGGCCAGGCTCCTACAATGAGCAGTTCTTC. Translation: CASSSPQLAGGPGSYNEQFF.

This clonotype was seen only a few times. The chain uses TRBV4-2 and TRBJ2-7; 7 positions agree with TRBD2. V trimming: 0 bases; J trimming: 2 bases; junction bases outside the gene matches: 19. In germline, CDR1 is LGHNA, CDR2 YNFKEQ. The CDR3 covers 20 residues. The CDR3 region is CASSQEWFRTSDPKAYEQYF. In nucleotides, the CDR3 is TGTGCCAGCAGCCAAGAATGGTTCCGCACTAGCGACCCCAAGGCCTACGAGCAGTACTTC.

This clonotype was seen a few times. J is TRBJ1-5 and V is TRBV6-2 or TRBV6-3; D call uncertain. Trimming pared 0 bases from V and 5 bases from J, leaving 8 bases between. This CDR3 comprises 14 residues. CDR1 is MNHEY and CDR2 is SVGEGT in the germline V gene. The CDR3 protein is CASSYSQKYQPQHF. The CDR3 DNA is TGTGCCAGCAGTTACTCGCAAAAATATCAGCCCCAGCATTTT.

Remarks on this clonotype: One end of the junction fails to match germline, which may point to a read error. This rearrangement joins TRBV12-3 or TRBV12-4 to TRBJ1-2; TRBD1 agrees at 12 bases. The CDR3 runs 17 residues. The CDR3 coding sequence is TGTGCCAGCAGTCCCAGGGACAGGGGGCGAGGGGACTATGGCCACACCTTC. This encodes CASSPRDRGRGDYGHTF.

This chain links TRBV5-1 with TRBJ2-4; a possible D gene is TRBD1 (6 bases). With 4 bases removed from V and 4 bases from J, the gap between germline ends came to 15 bases. The germline gives CDR1 SGHRS, CDR2 YFSETQ. The length of the CDR3 is 15 residues. The CDR3, as DNA: TGCGCCAGCAGCATTAGTACAAGGGGGAAAAACATTCAGTACTTC. This sequence encodes CASSISTRGKNIQYF.

This clonotype was seen a few times. The gene calls are TRBV12-3 or TRBV12-4 and TRBJ1-6; possible D gene TRBD1, 6 bases. This CDR3 contains 15 residues. The germline V and J ends were trimmed by 4 bases and 7 bases, with 14 bases remaining between them. The DNA for the CDR3 is TGTGCCAGCAGTTCACAGGGAAATGGCAATTCACCCCTCCACTTT. It encodes CASSSQGNGNSPLHF.

This clonotype was found many times. The chain employs TRBV12-3 or TRBV12-4 and TRBJ2-7; the D gene is possibly TRBD1 (5 bases). This CDR3 has 11 amino acids. The germline V and J ends were trimmed by 6 bases and 5 bases, with 8 bases remaining between them. For the CDR3, the DNA is TGTGCCAGCAGCCCAGGGAACGAGCAGTACTTC. It translates to CASSPGNEQYF.

The rearrangement joins TRBV5-1 to TRBJ1-6, with 8 positions matching TRBD1. Germline loops: CDR1 SGHRS, CDR2 YFSETQ. V trimming: 2 bases; J trimming: 10 bases; junction bases outside the gene matches: 5. The CDR3 is 14 residues long. CDR3 coding DNA: TGCGCCAGCAGCTTAGGACAGGGCAGATCACCCCTCCACTTT. Translating gives CASSLGQGRSPLHF.

This clonotype showed up many times. The chain employs TRBV4-3 and TRBJ2-3; unclear D gene. V lost 0 bases to trimming and J lost 7 bases, with 11 bases between them. Germline V CDR1 and CDR2: LGHNA, YSLEER. The CDR3 sequence is 14 residues long. CDR3 loop: CASSQDVALNTQYF. CDR3 bases: TGCGCCAGCAGCCAAGACGTTGCACTGAATACGCAGTATTTT.

The table lists this clonotype with a few counts. The chain carries TRBV4-2 and TRBJ2-1; 11 bases fit TRBD2. Germline CDR1 LGHNA, CDR2 YNFKEQ. CDR3 length: 16 amino acids. V lost 1 base, J lost 5 bases, and 4 bases stayed unmatched. The chain's CDR3 is CASSQGLAGNHNEQFF. In DNA, the CDR3 is TGTGCCAGCAGCCAAGGACTAGCGGGAAACCACAATGAGCAGTTCTTC.

The genes are TRBV27 and TRBJ2-7, with no clear D. The CDR3 runs to 13 residues. CDR1 and CDR2 from the germline V gene are MNHEY and SMNVEV (reference sequence). V lost 2 bases and J 7 bases, leaving 12 bases between the germline ends. The CDR3 sequence is CASSLQAAREQYF. For the CDR3, the DNA is TGTGCCAGCAGTTTACAGGCCGCGAGGGAGCAGTACTTC.

The table lists this clonotype with a few counts. The chain links TRBV7-3 to TRBJ1-2, with 8 nucleotides matching TRBD1. The germline V gene has CDR1 SGHTA and CDR2 FQGTGA. V lost 5 bases, J lost 0 bases, and 5 bases stayed unmatched. The CDR3 sequence is 15 residues long. The CDR3 sequence: CASSGTGQSNYGYTF. The CDR3 DNA reads TGTGCCAGCAGCGGGACAGGTCAATCTAACTATGGCTACACCTTC.

This clonotype appeared once. The chain carries TRBV27 and TRBJ2-3; the D is unclear. Trimming pared 0 bases from V and 4 bases from J, leaving 14 bases between. This CDR3 comprises 16 residues. Germline V gene lookup returns CDR1 MNHEY and CDR2 SMNVEV (reference sequence). This chain's CDR3 is CASSLSGSYTADTQYF. In DNA, the CDR3 is TGTGCCAGCAGTTTATCGGGCAGCTATACCGCAGATACGCAGTATTTT.

This clonotype was seen only a few times. The chain couples TRBV18 to TRBJ2-5; TRBD1 matches 11 bases. V lost 2 bases and J lost 4; bases outside the gene matches: 9. Germline V CDR1 and CDR2: KGHSH, LQKENI. This CDR3 has 17 residues. The CDR3 sequence: CASSPGFGQGAIETQYF. CDR3 DNA: TGTGCCAGCTCACCAGGGTTCGGACAGGGGGCAATAGAGACCCAGTACTTC.

The rearrangement uses TRBV29-1 and TRBJ1-1; TRBD1 matches at 8 bases. The CDR3 is 13 residues long. CDR1 and CDR2 (germline): SQVTM, ANQGSEA. V shed 6 bases, J shed 3 bases, and the junction held 6 bases outside the gene matches. CDR3 in DNA: TGCAGCGTACGAACGACAGGGGACACTGAAGCTTTCTTT. Its protein product is CSVRTTGDTEAFF.

Many counts were recorded for this clonotype. This chain connects TRBV20-1 to TRBJ1-4; D may be TRBD1 (6 bases). Per germline, CDR1 DFQATT and CDR2 SNEGSKA (reference sequence). The CDR3 is made up of 12 amino acids. CDR3 bases: TGCAGCGCAGGGGCAACTAATGAAAAACTGTTTTTT. This sequence encodes CSAGATNEKLFF.